The clone carrying this T cell receptor (beta chain) has a single count. In germline, CDR1 is SGHRS, CDR2 YFSETQ. The CDR3 is 14 residues long. The V and J ends lost 4 bases and 4 bases, in that order; junction bases with no gene match: 3. This specimen belongs to a study of control samples from healthy donors and cancer patients. Data came from immunoSEQ multiplex PCR; TCRdb stores just in-frame clones and leaves some out. The sample carries about 120,000 clones, about 89% recorded once. The TCR sequence derives from a man between 45 and 60 years old in good health. What was sequenced was blood. V usage is TRBV5-1 and J usage is TRBJ1-1; TRBD1 aligns across 11 bases. The CDR3 spells CASSHGTGGTEAFF. In nucleotides, the CDR3 is TGCGCCAGCAGCCACGGGACAGGGGGCACTGAAGCTTTCTTT.